This TCR beta chain is drawn from a study of cytomegalovirus exposure and HLA in healthy donors. PCR employed 60 Vbeta and 13 Jbeta primers. Clones were sequenced by immunoSEQ multiplex PCR, and TCRdb holds only the in-frame ones, with some missing. The data contain some 130,000 clones, approximately 77% of them seen just once; the ten biggest clones take up 2% to 2.5%. This clonotype was obtained from a man aged 25 to 45 in good health and CMV-seronegative. Sequencing was performed on PBMCs.

The CDR3 DNA sequence: TGTGCCAGCAGTCTCGACAGGGGCCACAACTATGGCTACACCTTC. The encoded protein is CASSLDRGHNYGYTF. The chain joins TRBV28 to TRBJ1-2; TRBD1 agrees at 8 bases. Germline V lookup: CDR1 MDHEN, CDR2 SYDVKM. V lost 5 bases, J lost 2 bases, and 7 bases stayed unmatched. This CDR3 is 15 amino acids long.